The TCR beta chain under discussion was sequenced for a study of T cell repertoires in cytomegalovirus infection. There are a few counts of this clonotype. Its antigen remains unknown. The germline V gene has CDR1 SEHNR and CDR2 FQNEAQ (reference sequence). Trimming pared 5 bases from V and 0 bases from J, leaving 11 bases between. The CDR3 is made up of 14 amino acids. Each CDR3 protein is one row after TCRdb ran MiXCR on the reads. The sample has fewer than 950,000 distinct CDR3 sequences, about 30% seen once. The chain couples TRBV7-9 to TRBJ2-7; no definite D call. Sequenced here: cultured CD8+ T cells from PBMCs, sampled from culture after CMV antigen stimulation. This receptor was identified in a human donor in good health (CMV status not recorded). Some clones in this sample may be carry-over from other donors' samples. The CDR3 loop is CASSPRPSSYEQYF. CDR3 sequence (DNA): TGTGCCAGCAGCCCCAGACCCAGCTCCTACGAGCAGTACTTC.